This TCR beta chain was identified during a study of CD8+CD57+ T cells in acquired aplastic anemia (dated by TCRdb to the late 2010s). For the wider study: Extracted DNA from sorted CD4+ and CD8+ cells averaged around 3.2 ug, ranging from roughly 0.19 to 27.4 ug. For healthy donor samples, the average read count was about 9.9 million for CD4+ cells and approximately 11 million for CD8+ cells.

Deletion took 6 bases off V and 4 bases off J, with a span of 12 bases between the germline ends. Looking up the germline V gene yields CDR1 SGHTA and CDR2 FQGNSA. The CDR3 measures 13 amino acids from cysteine to phenylalanine. Kept here is only the CDR3 DNA, which spans 39 bases and is read in frame from base 1. The study deep-sequenced TCR repertoires of sorted CD4+ and CD8+ blood T cells from severe aplastic anemia patients and healthy subjects. Ficoll-Paque density gradient centrifugation was used to isolate peripheral blood mononuclear cells. Before DNA extraction, CD4+ and CD8+ T cells were sorted by FACS or by magnetic beads. Summary of the overall study and its limitations: Around 28 CD8+ CDR3 sequences were found to be shared between patients and controls, but these sequences appeared to be highly expressed in patients and within the immunodominant clones of the patients. Patients and healthy controls showed no significant difference in CD8+ Simpson's diversity (P=0.060).

This clonotype turned up a few times. Its antigen has not been determined. No base-level quality is on record; no much larger clone is a single base apart. Genomic DNA was used as template for profiling of TCR beta VDJ combinations and CDR3 sequences. An Illumina HiSeq 2000 was the platform used for TCR repertoire sequencing. The original methods were these. TRBV/TRBJ rearrangement plots, CDR3 size and DJ length profiles, and Simpson's diversity index were used to assess repertoires. Whichever DNA sequence was most abundant in the deep sequencing data was defined as the immunodominant clone. CDR3 amino acid sequences were checked for sharing between subjects and were compared against published repertoires and the VDJdb database. Through fastp at Q25 and MiXCR, TCRdb rebuilt clones from the public reads, retaining in-frame beta chains. For every CDR3 protein sequence, its rows merge into one entry that carries the most common genes and DNA. The V and J calls here are based on TCRdb, not the publication. Counted in this sample were some 410,000 distinct CDR3 sequences; around 68% of them appeared once. The leading ten clones occupy approximately 4% of the sample.

The V and J genes are TRBV7-2 and TRBJ1-2, with a tentative D gene TRBD1 over 5 matching bases. Specimen: sorted CD4+, CD8+, or CD8+CD57+ T cells (not recorded which) from PBMCs. The clonotype originates from a human donor in good health, serving as a control. The DNA sequence is given as TGTGCCAGCAGTGGTGACAGATCCTATGGCTACACCTTC. Its coded protein is CASSGDRSYGYTF.